The entry below describes one TCR beta chain. Its antigen target is currently unknown. Base qualities are not provided; no much larger clone lies one nucleotide away. The data originate from a study of chemoradiotherapy in HPV16-positive cancers (dated by TCRdb to between 2021 and 2022). Regarding the research as a whole: Functional T-cell assays on cells from a couple of HPV16-positive patients defined candidate HPV-specific T-cell clones and common TCR motifs. The study asked whether T-cell immunity against the HPV oncoproteins E6 and E7 changes during chemoradiotherapy and whether it affects survival. Next, the candidate HPV-specific TCRs and motifs were followed in TCR repertoires from approximately 87 patients with HPV-related cancers. Overall results and qualifications from the work: Among HPV16-positive patients, expansion of HPV-responsive T cells during chemoradiotherapy was associated with better recurrence-free survival. Only two HPV16-positive patients were used to derive the functional definition of HPV-specific T cells, and the survival association was reported for HPV16-positive patients. Expansion of candidate HPV-specific clones and E7-related TCR motifs was observed in the tumor microenvironment during treatment, whereas no such expansion was observed for non-HPV-specific T cells.

Repertoires were sampled repeatedly over the course of chemoradiotherapy so that clonal expansion in the tumor microenvironment could be followed. Including the terminal cysteine and phenylalanine, the CDR3 comprises 15 residues. The retained sequence is limited to the CDR3, 45 bases, with the frame set at the first base. As encoded in the germline V gene, CDR1 is SGHAT while CDR2 is FQNNGV. Here V drops 4 bases and J drops 4 bases, and the junction holds 6 bases not matched to any gene. The library relied on the immunoSEQ multiplex PCR assay. Here the immuneACCESS table is served through TCRdb, limited to in-frame sequences with V and J called. Missing clones are a known gap in these copies; in checked studies unresolved V genes cover under half, and the rest lacks a known reason. A total of about 36,000 clones appear in this sample, 80% to 95% of them only once. The ten largest account for around 3.4% of the sample.

The specimen was blood, collected from a patient who underwent chemoradiotherapy. This chain joins TRBV11-2 to TRBJ1-2, with 10 bases aligning to TRBD1. This clonotype was sampled from a human donor with HPV-associated anogenital cancer. Here is the DNA: TGTGCCAGCAGCTCTCGGACAGGGGGTTTCTATGGCTACACCTTC. Translated, this is CASSSRTGGFYGYTF.